This T cell receptor beta chain was identified during a study of cytomegalovirus exposure and HLA in healthy donors. Here immunoSEQ multiplex PCR was the method, and the copy in TCRdb shows in-frame clones only, minus some. The sample holds approximately 260,000 clones; around 87% are singletons and the top ten take 1% to 1.5%. This CDR3 has 14 residues. Germline V lookup: CDR1 MDHEN, CDR2 SYDVKM. Trimming removed 4 bases from V and 2 bases from J, with 12 bases in between. Worth noting for this clone: What it binds is not known.

Study-level results: Rarity marked most TCR sequences, yet some public TCRs occurred in many donors. It was about 180 TCR beta chains that were listed as cytomegalovirus-associated. In the roughly 120 validation repertoires, a later analysis found that first-cohort TCR clusters tended to co-occur.

While the first cohort had 600 to 800 subjects, the donors belonged to the separate validation cohort of roughly 130 subjects. This chain joins TRBV28 and TRBJ2-7; D is ambiguous. The receptor comes from a woman in her thirties in good health and CMV-seropositive. The sample was PBMCs. The CDR3 DNA follows: TGTGCCAGCAGTTGGCGGAAAGAACCCTACGAGCAGTACTTC. Amino acids: CASSWRKEPYEQYF. Complete variable domain (other parts from reference TRBV28 and TRBJ2-7): DVKVTQSSRYLVKRTGEKVFLECVQDMDHENMFWYRQDPGLGLRLIYFSYDVKMKEKGDIPEGYSVSREKKERFSLILESASTNQTSMYLCASSWRKEPYEQYFGPGTRLTVT.